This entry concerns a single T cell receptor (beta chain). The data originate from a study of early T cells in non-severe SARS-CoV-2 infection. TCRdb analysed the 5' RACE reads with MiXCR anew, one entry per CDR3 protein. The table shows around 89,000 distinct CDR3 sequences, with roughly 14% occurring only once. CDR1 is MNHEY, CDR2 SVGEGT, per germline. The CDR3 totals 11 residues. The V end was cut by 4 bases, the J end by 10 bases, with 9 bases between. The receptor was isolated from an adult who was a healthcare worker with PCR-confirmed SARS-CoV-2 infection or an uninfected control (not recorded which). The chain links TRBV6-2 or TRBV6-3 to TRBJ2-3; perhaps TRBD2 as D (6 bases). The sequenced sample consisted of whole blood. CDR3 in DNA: TGTGCCAGCAGTTCAGGACTACCGCAGTATTTT. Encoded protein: CASSSGLPQYF.